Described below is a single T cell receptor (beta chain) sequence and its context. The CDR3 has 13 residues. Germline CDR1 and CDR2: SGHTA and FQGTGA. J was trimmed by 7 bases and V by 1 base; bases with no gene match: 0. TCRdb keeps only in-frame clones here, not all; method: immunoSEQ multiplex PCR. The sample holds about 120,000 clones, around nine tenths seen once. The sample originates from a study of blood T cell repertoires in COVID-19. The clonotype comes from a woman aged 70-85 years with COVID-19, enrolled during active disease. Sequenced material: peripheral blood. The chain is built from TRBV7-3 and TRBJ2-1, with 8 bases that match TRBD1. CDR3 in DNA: TGTGCCAGCAGCTTAAACAGGGGGAATGAGCAGTTCTTC. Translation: CASSLNRGNEQFF.